These 6 T cell receptor beta chains were sequenced from one sample in a study of T cell changes during pregnancy in multiple sclerosis. Clones were read by immunoSEQ multiplex PCR, and TCRdb kept only the in-frame ones, dropping some. The data contain tens of thousands of clones, roughly 93% of them singletons. The source material was CD8+ T cells from peripheral blood mononuclear cells, sampled in the third trimester of pregnancy. These receptor sequences come from a female donor with multiple sclerosis, enrolled in a pregnancy study.

This chain uses TRBV7-9 with TRBJ2-7; TRBD1 matches at 8 bases. This CDR3 is built from 14 residues. J gave up 3 bases and V 4 bases, and 5 bases lay outside the gene matches. From germline, CDR1 is SEHNR and CDR2 FQNEAQ (reference sequence). CDR3 DNA sequence: TGTGCCAGCAGCTCAGGACAGGGCGGCTACGAGCAGTACTTC. Its translation: CASSSGQGGYEQYF.

The gene calls are TRBV7-2 and TRBJ1-2; TRBD1 agrees at 10 bases. V lost 4 bases, J lost 7 bases, and 9 bases stayed unmatched. Looked up from germline, CDR1 is SGHTA and CDR2 is FQGNSA. There are 15 residues in the CDR3. DNA of the CDR3: TGTGCCAGCAGCTATACTGGACAGGGGGGTATTGGCTACACCTTC. This sequence encodes CASSYTGQGGIGYTF.

The V gene is TRBV4-2, the J gene TRBJ2-2; D call uncertain. The CDR3 has 14 amino acids. Germline-derived CDR1 and CDR2 are LGHNA and YNFKEQ. V dropped 3 bases and J dropped 1 base, with 6 bases sitting between them. The CDR3 nucleotides read TGTGCCAGCAGCCATGCAGAGAACACCGGGGAGCTGTTTTTT. This gives the protein CASSHAENTGELFF.

J is TRBJ2-6 and V is TRBV7-6; tentative D call: TRBD2 (5 bases). Germline-derived CDR1 and CDR2 are SGHVS and FNYEAQ. The CDR3 length is 16 residues. Trimming stripped 1 base from V and 4 bases from J, with 11 bases between. The CDR3 sequence: CASSLDGRGGANVLTF. The CDR3 bases are TGTGCCAGCAGCTTAGATGGCCGAGGGGGGGCCAACGTCCTGACTTTC.

This sequence joins TRBV27 and TRBJ2-3, with TRBD2 as a possible D gene (5 bases). V shed 4 bases and J shed 6 bases, with 17 bases lying between them. The CDR3 is made up of 15 amino acids. The germline V gene encodes CDR1 MNHEY and CDR2 SMNVEV (reference sequence). The CDR3 coding sequence is TGTGCCAGCAGTTCGGACTTGGGCGGGTTGGATACGCAGTATTTT. Its translation: CASSSDLGGLDTQYF.

The rearrangement uses TRBV4-2 and TRBJ2-5; D gene unclear. The germline V and J ends were trimmed by 2 bases and 5 bases, with 9 bases remaining between them. Germline V CDR1 and CDR2: LGHNA, YNFKEQ. The CDR3 is 13 amino acids. CDR3 residues: CASSQRQVETQYF. The CDR3, as DNA: TGTGCCAGCAGCCAACGGCAGGTGGAGACCCAGTACTTC.